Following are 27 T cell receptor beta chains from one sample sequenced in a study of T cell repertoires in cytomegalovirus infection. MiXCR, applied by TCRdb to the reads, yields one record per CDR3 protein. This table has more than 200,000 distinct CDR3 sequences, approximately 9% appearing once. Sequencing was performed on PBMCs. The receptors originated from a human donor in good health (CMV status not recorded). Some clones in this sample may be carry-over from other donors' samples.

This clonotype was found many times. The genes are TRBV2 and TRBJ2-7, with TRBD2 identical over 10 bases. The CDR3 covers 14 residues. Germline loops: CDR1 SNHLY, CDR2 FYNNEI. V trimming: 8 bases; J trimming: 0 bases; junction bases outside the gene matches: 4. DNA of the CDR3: TGTGCCAGCCTTAGCGGGAGGACCTCCTACGAGCAGTACTTC. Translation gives CASLSGRTSYEQYF.

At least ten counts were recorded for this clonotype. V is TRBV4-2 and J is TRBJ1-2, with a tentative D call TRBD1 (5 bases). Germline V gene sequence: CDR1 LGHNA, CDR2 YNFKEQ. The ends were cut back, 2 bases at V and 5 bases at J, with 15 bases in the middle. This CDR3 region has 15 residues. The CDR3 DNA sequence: TGTGCCAGCAGCCAATCGCAGGGAAGACAGTATGGCTACACCTTC. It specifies CASSQSQGRQYGYTF.

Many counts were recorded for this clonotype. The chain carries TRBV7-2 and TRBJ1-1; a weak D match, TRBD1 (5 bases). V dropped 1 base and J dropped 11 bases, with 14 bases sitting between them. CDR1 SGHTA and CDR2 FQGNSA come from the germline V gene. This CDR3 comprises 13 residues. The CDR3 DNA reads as TGTGCCAGCAGCTTAGGGGGGATCACCCAGGCTTTCTTT. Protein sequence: CASSLGGITQAFF.

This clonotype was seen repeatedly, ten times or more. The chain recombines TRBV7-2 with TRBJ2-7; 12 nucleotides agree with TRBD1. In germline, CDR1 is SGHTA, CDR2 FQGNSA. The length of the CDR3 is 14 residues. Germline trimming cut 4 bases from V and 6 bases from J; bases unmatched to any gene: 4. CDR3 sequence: CASSSGTGGFEQYF. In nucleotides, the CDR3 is TGTGCCAGCAGCTCCGGGACAGGGGGCTTCGAGCAGTACTTC. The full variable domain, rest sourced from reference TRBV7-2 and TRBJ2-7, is GAGVSQSPSNKVTEKGKDVELRCDPISGHTALYWYRQSLGQGLEFLIYFQGNSAPDKSGLPSDRFSAERTGGSVSTLTIQRTQQEDSAVYLCASSSGTGGFEQYFGPGTRLTVT.

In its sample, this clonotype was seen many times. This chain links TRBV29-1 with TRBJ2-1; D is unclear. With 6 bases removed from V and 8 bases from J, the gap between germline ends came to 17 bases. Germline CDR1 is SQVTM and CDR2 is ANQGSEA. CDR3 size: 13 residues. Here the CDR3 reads CSVKAPRNDEQFF. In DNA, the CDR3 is TGCAGCGTAAAAGCCCCCCGGAACGATGAGCAGTTCTTC.

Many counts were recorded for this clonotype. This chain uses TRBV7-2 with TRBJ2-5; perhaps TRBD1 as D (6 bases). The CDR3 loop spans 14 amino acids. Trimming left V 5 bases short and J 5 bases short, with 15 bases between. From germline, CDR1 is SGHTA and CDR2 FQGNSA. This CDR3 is CASSRKQGLETQYF. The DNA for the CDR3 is TGTGCCAGCAGCCGGAAACAGGGTTTGGAGACCCAGTACTTC.

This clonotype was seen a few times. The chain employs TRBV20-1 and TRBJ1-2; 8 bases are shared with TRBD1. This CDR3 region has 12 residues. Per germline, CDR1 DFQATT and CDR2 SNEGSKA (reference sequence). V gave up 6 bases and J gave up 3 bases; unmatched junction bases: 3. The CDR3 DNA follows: TGCAGTGCCACAGGGGGGGACTATGGCTACACCTTC. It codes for CSATGGDYGYTF.

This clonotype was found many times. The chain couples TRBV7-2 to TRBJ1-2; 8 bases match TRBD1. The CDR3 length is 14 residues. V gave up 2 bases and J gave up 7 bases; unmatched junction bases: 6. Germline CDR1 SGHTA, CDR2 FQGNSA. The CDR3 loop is CASSLTAGGGGYTF. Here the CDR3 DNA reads TGTGCCAGCAGCTTAACTGCAGGGGGCGGTGGCTACACCTTC.

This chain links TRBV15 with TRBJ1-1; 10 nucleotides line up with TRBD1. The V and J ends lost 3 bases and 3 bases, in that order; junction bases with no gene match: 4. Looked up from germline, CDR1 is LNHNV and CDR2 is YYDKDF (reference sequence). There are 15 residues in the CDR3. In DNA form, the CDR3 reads TGTGCCACCAGCAGGGCGGGACAGGGGTACACTGAAGCTTTCTTT. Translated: CATSRAGQGYTEAFF. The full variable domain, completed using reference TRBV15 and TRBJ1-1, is DAMVIQNPRYQVTQFGKPVTLSCSQTLNHNVMYWYQQKSSQAPKLLFHYYDKDFNNEADTPDNFQSRRPNTSFCFLDIRSPGLGDTAMYLCATSRAGQGYTEAFFGQGTRLTVV.

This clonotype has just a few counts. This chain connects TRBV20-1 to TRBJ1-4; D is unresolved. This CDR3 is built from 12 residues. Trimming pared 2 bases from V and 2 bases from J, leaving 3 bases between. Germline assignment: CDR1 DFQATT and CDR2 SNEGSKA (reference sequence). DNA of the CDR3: TGCAGTGCTAGACACACTAATGAAAAACTGTTTTTT. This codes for CSARHTNEKLFF.

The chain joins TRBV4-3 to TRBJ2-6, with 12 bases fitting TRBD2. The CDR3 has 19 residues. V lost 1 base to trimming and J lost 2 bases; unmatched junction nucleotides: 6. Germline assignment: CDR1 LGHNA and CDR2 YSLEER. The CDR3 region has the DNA TGCGCCAGCAGCCAAGTAGCTAGCGGGGGGGCCGCTGGGGCCAACGTCCTGACTTTC. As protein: CASSQVASGGAAGANVLTF.

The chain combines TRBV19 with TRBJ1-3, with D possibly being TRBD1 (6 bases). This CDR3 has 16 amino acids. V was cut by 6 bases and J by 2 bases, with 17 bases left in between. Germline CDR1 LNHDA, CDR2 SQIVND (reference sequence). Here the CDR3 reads CASRNPSGATGNTIYF. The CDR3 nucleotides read TGTGCCAGTAGGAACCCCTCGGGGGCGACTGGAAACACCATATATTTT.

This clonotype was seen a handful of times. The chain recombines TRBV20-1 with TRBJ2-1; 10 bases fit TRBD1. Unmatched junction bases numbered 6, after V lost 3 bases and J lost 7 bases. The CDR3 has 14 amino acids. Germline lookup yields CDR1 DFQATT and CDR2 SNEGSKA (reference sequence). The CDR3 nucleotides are TGCAGTGCTAGGTCGACAGGGGGCTTAAATGAGCAGTTCTTC. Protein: CSARSTGGLNEQFF.

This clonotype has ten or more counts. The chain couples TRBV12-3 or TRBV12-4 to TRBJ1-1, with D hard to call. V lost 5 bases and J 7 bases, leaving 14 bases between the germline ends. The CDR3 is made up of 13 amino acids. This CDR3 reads CASSPVGRVEAFF. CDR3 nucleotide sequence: TGTGCCAGCAGTCCGGTGGGAAGGGTTGAAGCTTTCTTT.

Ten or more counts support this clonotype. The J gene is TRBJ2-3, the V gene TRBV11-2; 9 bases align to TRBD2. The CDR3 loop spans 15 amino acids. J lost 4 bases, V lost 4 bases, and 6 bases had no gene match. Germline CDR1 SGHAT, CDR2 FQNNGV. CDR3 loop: CASSSLAGRADTQYF. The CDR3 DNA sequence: TGTGCCAGCAGCTCCCTAGCGGGAAGGGCAGATACGCAGTATTTT.

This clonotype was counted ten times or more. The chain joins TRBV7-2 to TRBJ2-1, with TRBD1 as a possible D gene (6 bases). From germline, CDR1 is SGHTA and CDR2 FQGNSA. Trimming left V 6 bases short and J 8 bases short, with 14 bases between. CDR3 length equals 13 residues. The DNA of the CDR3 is TGTGCCAGCAGAGTGACAGGATTGTATGAGCAGTTCTTC. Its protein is CASRVTGLYEQFF.

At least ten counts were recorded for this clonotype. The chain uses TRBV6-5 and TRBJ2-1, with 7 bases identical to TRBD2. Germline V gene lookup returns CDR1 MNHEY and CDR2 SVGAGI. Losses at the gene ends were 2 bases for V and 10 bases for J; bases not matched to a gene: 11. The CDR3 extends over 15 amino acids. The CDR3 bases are TGTGCCAGCAGTTACATTTTAGCGGGCACGGACGAGCAGTTCTTC. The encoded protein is CASSYILAGTDEQFF.

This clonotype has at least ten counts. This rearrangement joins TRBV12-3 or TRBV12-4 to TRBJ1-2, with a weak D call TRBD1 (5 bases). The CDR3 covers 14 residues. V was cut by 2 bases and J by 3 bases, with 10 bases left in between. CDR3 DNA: TGTGCCAGCAGTTTATCCCGGGGGGACTATGGCTACACCTTC. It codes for CASSLSRGDYGYTF.

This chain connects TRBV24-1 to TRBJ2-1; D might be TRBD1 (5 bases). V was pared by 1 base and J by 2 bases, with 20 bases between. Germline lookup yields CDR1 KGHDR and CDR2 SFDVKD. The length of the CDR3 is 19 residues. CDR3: CATSDFGVGTGSAYNEQFF. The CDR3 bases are TGTGCCACCAGTGATTTTGGCGTCGGCACAGGTAGTGCCTACAATGAGCAGTTCTTC.

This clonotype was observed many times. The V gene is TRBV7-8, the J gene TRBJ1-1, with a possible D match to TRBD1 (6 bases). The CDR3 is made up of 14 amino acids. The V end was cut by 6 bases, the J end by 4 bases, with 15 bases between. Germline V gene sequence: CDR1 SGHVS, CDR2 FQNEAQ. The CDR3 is CASSTGTHGTEAFF. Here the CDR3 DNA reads TGTGCCAGCAGTACCGGGACACACGGCACTGAAGCTTTCTTT.

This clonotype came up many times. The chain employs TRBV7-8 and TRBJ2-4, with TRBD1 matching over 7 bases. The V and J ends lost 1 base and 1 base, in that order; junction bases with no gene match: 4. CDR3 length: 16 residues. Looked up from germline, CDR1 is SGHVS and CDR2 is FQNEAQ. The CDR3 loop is CASSLEGAVAKNIQYF. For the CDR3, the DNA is TGTGCCAGCAGCTTAGAGGGGGCAGTGGCCAAAAACATTCAGTACTTC.

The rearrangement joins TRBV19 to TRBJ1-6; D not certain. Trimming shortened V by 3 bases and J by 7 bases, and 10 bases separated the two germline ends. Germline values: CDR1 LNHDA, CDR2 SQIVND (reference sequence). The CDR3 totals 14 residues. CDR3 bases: TGTGCCAGTAGTATGAAGAACACCAATTCACCCCTCCACTTT. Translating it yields CASSMKNTNSPLHF.

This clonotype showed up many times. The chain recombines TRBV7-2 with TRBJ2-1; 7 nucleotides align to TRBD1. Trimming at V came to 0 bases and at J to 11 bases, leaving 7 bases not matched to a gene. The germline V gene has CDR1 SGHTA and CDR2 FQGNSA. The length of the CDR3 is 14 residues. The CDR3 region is CASSLATGEPQQFF. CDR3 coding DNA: TGTGCCAGCAGCTTAGCCACAGGGGAACCGCAGCAGTTCTTC.

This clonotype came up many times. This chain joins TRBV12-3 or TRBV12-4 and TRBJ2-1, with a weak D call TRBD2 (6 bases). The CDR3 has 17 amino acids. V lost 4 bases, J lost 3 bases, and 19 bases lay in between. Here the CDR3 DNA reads TGTGCCAGCAGTTCCATAGTAACCTCGACTAGCTACAATGAGCAGTTCTTC. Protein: CASSSIVTSTSYNEQFF.

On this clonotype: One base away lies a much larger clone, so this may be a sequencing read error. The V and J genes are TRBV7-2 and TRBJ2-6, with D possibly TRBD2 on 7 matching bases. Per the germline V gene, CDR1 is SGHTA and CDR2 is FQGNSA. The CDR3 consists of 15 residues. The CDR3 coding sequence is TGTGCCAGCAGCTTCCGGACTAGGGGGGCCAACATCCTGACTTTC. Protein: CASSFRTRGANILTF.

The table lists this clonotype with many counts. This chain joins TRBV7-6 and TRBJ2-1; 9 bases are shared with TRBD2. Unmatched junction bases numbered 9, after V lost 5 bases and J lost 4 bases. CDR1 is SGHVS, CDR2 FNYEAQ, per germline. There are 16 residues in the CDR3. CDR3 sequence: CASSPALAGRYNEQFF. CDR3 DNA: TGTGCCAGCAGCCCAGCTCTAGCGGGGCGATACAATGAGCAGTTCTTC.

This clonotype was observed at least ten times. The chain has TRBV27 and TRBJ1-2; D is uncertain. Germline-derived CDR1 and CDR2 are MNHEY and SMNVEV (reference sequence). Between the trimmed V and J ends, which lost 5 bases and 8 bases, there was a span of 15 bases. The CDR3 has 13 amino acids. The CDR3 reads CASSRGPSTGYTF. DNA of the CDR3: TGTGCCAGCAGTCGAGGGCCTTCTACAGGCTACACCTTC.